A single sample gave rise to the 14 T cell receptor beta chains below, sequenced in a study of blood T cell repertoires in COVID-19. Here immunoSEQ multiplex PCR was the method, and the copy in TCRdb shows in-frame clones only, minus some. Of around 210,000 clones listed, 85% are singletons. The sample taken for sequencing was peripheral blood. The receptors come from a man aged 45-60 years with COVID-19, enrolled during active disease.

The CDR3 sequence: CASSRYNSPLHF. The CDR3 nucleotides are TGTGCCAGCAGTCGTTATAATTCACCCCTCCACTTT. The rearrangement uses TRBV6-2 or TRBV6-3 and TRBJ1-6; D is undetermined. The CDR3 runs to 12 residues. Germline V gene sequence: CDR1 MNHEY, CDR2 SVGEGT. V gave up 5 bases and J gave up 4 bases, with 3 bases separating them.

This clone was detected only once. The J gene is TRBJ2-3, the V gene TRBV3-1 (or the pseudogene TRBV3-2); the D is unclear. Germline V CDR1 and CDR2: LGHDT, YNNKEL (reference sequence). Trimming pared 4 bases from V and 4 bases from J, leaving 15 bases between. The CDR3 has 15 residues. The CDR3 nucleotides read TGTGCCAGCAGCCGTAGGCACAGATCGGCAGATACGCAGTATTTT. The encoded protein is CASSRRHRSADTQYF.

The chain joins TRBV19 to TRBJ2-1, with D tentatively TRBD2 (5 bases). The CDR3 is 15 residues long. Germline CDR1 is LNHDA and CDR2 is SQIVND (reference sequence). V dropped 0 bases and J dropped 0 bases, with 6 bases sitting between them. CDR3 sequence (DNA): TGTGCCAGTAGTATAGAGGCGGGCTCCTACAATGAGCAGTTCTTC. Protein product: CASSIEAGSYNEQFF.

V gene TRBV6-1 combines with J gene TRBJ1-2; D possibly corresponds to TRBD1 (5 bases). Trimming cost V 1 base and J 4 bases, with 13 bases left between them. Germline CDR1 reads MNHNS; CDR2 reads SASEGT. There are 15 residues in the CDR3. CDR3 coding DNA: TGTGCCAGCAGTGAAGACGGGGGACTCACCTATGGCTACACCTTC. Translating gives CASSEDGGLTYGYTF.

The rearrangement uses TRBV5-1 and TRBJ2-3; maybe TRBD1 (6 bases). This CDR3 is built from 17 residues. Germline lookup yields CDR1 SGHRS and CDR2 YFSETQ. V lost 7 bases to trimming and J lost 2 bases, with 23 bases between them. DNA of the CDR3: TGCGCCAGCCATAAAATCGCTAGGACAGCGAACACAGATACGCAGTATTTT. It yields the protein CASHKIARTANTDTQYF.

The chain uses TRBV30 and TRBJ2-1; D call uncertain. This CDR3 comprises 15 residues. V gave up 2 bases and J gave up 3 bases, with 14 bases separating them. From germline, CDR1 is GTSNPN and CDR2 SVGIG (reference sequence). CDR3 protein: CAWSIQRVRYNEQFF. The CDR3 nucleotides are TGTGCCTGGAGTATCCAACGGGTCCGCTACAATGAGCAGTTCTTC.

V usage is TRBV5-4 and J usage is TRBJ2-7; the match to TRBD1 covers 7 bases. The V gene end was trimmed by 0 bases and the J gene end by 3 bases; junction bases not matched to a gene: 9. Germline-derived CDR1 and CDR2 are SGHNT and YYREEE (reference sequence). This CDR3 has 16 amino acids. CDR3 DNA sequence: TGTGCCAGCAGCTTGGGGACAGGCACGCACTTCTACGAGCAGTACTTC. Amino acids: CASSLGTGTHFYEQYF.

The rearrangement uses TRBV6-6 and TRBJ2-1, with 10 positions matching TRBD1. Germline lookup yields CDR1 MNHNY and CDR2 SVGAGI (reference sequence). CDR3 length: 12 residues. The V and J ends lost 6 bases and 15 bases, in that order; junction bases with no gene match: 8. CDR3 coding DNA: TGTGCCAGCAGCCCGGGACAGGGGATGCGGTTCTTC. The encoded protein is CASSPGQGMRFF.

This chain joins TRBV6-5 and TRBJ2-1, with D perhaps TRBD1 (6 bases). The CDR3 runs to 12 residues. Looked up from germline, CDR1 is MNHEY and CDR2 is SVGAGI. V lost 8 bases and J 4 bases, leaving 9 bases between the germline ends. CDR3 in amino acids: CASHDRYNEQFF. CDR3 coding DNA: TGTGCCAGCCACGACAGGTACAATGAGCAGTTCTTC.

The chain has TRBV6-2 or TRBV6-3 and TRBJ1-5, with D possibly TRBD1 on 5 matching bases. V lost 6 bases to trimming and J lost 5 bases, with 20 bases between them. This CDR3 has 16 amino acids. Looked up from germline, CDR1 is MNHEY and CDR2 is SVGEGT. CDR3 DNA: TGTGCCAGCAGCCCTATCCAGGGTCTTTCGGATCAGCCCCAGCATTTT. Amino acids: CASSPIQGLSDQPQHF.

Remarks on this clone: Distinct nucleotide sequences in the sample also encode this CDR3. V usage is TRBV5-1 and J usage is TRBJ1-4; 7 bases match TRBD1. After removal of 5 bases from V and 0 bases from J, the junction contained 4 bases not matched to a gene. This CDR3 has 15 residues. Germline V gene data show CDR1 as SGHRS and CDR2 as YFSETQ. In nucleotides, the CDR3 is TGCGCCAGCAGTTTCGGACAGGCAACTAATGAAAAACTGTTTTTT. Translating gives CASSFGQATNEKLFF.

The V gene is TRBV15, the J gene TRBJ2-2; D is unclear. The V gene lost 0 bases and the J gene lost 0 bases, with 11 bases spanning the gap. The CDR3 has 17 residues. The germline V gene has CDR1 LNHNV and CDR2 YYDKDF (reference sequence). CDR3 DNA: TGTGCCACCAGCAGAGATCTCGGGTTCGCGAACACCGGGGAGCTGTTTTTT. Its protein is CATSRDLGFANTGELFF.

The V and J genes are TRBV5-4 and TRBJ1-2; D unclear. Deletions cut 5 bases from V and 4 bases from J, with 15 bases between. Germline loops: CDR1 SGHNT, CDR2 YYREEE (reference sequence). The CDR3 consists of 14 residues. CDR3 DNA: TGTGCCAGCAGGGACGTTGGGGAGGGCTATGGCTACACCTTC. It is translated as CASRDVGEGYGYTF.

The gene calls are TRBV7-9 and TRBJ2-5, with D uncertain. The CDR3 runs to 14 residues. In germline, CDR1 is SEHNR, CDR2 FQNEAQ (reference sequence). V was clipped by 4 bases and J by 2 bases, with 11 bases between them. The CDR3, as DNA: TGTGCCAGCAGCTCAACCGTGACTCAAGAGACCCAGTACTTC. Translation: CASSSTVTQETQYF.